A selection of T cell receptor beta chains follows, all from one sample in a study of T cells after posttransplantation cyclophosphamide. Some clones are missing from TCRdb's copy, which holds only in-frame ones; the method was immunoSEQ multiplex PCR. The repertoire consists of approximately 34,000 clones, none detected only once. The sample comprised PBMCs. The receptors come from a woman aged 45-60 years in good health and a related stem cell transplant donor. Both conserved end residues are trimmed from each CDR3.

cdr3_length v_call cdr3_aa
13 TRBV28 ASRPQGATDYGYT
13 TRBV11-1 ASSTGVGLTDTQY
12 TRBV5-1 ASSSHQDTDTQY
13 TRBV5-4 ASSLNRGFGNTIY
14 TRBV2 ASSEWGGSLYNEQF
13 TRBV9 ASSVEGMNTGELF
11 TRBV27 ASSLAFNQPQH
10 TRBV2 ASRNSYYGYT
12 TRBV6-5 ASSYSRVGNTIY
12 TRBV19 ASSTGRVNQPQH
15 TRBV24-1 ATSDHSGSLASYEQY
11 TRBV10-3 AISESGLWEQY
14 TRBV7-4 ASTTQERQIHYGYT
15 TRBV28 ASSFLFGTGANEKLF
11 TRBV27 ASSFTGGAEQY
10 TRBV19 ASSTDRRPQH
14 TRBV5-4 ASSSGPGLAGSEQF
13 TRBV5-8 ASSLGPGGSYEQY
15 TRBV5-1 ASSLGISGREAYEQY
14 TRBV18 ASSPLAGDQSETQY
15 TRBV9 ASSSSRGGANTGELF
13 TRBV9 ASSSGQGHSYEQY
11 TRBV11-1 ASRQGAYNEQF
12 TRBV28 ASLVSSGTGELF
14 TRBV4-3 ASSQDRFSSSYEQY
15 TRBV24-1 ATSELPGTSGGHVLT
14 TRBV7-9 ASSFPPGDMNTEAF
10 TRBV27 ASGYSPTQQY
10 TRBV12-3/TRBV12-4 ASSFRGGGYT
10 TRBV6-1 ASSRGDQPQH
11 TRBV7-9 ASSLPLDYEQY
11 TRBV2 ASSNRGGDTQY
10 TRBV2 ASNREWEKLF
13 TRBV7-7 ASSNQAGANNEQF
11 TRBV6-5 ASSRDRVYEQY
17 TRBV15 ATSGTSGRGGTSYNEQF
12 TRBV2 ASSGQVRETEAF
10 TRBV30 AWSLGHQPQH
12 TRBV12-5 ASGPPEAKNIQY
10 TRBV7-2 ASSRPNTEAF
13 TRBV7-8 ASSLVDRGPWPQH
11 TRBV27 ASSPGGYAKLF
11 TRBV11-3 ASSSRGTDTQY
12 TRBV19 ASSSAGGPYEQY
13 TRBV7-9 ASSWTRGGVPEQF
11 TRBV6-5 ASSYTVAGELF
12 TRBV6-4 ASSLDRGNEKLF
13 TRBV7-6 ASSLEGGRGREQY
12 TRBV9 ASSGSGGFETQY
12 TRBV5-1 ASSVVGGTYEQY
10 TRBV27 AIQGSNQPQH
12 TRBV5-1 ASSPGQVVDTQY
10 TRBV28 ASSLRGYGYT
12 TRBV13 ASKIGTGDEKLF
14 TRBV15 ATSRGKVTGYTEAF